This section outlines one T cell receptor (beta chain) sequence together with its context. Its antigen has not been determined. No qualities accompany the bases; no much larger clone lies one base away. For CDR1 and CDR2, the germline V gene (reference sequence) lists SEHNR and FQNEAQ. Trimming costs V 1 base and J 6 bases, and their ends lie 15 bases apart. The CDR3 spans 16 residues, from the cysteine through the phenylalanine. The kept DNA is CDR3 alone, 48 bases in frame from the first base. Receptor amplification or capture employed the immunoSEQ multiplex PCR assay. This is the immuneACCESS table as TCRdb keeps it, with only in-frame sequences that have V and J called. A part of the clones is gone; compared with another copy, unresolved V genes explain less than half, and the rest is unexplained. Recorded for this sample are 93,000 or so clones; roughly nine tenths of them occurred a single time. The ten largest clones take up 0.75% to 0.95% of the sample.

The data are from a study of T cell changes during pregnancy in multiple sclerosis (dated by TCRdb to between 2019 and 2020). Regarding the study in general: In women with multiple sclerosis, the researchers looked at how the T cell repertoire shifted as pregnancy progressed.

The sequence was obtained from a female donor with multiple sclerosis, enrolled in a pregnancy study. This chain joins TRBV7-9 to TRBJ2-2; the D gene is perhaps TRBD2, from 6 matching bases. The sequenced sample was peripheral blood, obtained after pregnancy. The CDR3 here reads CASSLVGGNIAGELFF. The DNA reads TGTGCCAGCAGCTTAGTCGGGGGTAATATTGCCGGGGAGCTGTTTTTT.